This TCR beta chain was sequenced for a study of T-cell reconstitution after alpha-beta-depleted transplantation in children. V shed 4 bases and J shed 0 bases, with 10 bases lying between them. The CDR3 is made up of 14 amino acids. Researchers prepared the TCRbeta library using unique molecular identifiers, the study reports. Each CDR3 protein is one row after TCRdb ran MiXCR on the PCR reads. The sample records hundreds of thousands of distinct CDR3 sequences, roughly a tenth being singletons. This receptor was identified in a boy under two years old with acute myeloid leukemia, due to receive a stem cell transplant. The sample here was PBMCs, taken before TCRalphabeta/CD19-depleted stem cell transplant. V gene TRBV23-1 combines with J gene TRBJ2-7, with TRBD1 as a possible D gene (6 bases). TRBV23-1 is recorded as an ORF, its role being uncertain. The CDR3 loop is CASSPRTVSYEQYF. In DNA form, the CDR3 reads TGCGCCAGCAGTCCCCGGACAGTCTCCTACGAGCAGTACTTC.